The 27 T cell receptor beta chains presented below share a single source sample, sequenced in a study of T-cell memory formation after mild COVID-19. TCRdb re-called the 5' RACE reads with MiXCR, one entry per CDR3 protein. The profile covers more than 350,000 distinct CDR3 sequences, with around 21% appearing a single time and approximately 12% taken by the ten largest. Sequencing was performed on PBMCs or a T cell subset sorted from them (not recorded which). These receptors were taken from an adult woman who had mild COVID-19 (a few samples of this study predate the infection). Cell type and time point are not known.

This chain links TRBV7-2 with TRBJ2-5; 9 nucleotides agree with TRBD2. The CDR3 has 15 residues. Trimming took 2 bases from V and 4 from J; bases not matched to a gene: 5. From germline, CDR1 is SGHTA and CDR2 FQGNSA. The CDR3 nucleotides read TGTGCCAGCAGCTTAATCCCTAGCGGGGTAGAGACCCAGTACTTC. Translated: CASSLIPSGVETQYF.

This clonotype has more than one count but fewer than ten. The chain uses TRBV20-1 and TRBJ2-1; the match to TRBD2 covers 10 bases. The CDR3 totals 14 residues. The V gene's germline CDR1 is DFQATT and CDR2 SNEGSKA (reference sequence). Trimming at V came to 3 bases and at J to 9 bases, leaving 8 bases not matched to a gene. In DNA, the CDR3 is TGCAGTGCTAGTCAAATAGCGGGGGGAACTGAGCAGTTCTTC. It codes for CSASQIAGGTEQFF.

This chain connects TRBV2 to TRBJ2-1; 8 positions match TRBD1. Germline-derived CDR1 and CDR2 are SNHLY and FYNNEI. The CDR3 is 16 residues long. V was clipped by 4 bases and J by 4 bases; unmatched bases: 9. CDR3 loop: CASSVATGGKYNEQFF. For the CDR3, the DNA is TGTGCCAGCAGTGTGGCTACAGGGGGGAAATACAATGAGCAGTTCTTC.

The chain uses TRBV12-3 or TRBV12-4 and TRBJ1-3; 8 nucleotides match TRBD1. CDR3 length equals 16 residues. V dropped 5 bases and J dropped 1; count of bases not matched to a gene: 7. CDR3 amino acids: CASSPDRVTSGNTIYF. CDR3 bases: TGTGCCAGCAGTCCGGACAGGGTGACTTCTGGAAACACCATATATTTT.

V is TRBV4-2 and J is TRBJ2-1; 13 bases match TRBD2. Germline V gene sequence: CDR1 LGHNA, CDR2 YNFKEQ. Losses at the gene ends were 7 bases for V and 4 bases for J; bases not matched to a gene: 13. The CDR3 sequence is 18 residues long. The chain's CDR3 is CASKEGVGLAGDYNEQFF. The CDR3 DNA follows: TGTGCCAGCAAAGAGGGGGTTGGACTAGCGGGAGATTACAATGAGCAGTTCTTC.

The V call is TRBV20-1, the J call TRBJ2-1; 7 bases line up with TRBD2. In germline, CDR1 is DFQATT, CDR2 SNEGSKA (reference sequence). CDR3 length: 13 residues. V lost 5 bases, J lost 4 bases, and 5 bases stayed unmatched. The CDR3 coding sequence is TGCAGTGCTCGGGCGCGGGGGTACAATGAGCAGTTCTTC. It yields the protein CSARARGYNEQFF.

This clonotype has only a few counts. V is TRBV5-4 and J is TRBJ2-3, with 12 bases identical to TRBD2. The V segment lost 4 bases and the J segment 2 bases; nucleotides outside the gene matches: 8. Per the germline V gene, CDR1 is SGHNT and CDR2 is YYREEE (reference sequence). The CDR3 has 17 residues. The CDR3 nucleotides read TGTGCCAGCAGCGACATAAGGACTAGCGGGGTCACAGATACGCAGTATTTT. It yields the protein CASSDIRTSGVTDTQYF.

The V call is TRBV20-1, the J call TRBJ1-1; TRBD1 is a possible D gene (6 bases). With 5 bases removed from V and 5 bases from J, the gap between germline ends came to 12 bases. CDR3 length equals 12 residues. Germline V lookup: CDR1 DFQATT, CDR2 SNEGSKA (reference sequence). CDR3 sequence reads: CSAAQGTTEAFF. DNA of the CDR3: TGCAGTGCTGCACAGGGTACTACTGAAGCTTTCTTT.

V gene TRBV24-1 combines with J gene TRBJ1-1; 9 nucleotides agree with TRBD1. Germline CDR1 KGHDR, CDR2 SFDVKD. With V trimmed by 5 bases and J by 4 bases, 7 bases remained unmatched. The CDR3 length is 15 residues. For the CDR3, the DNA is TGTGCCACCAGTGGCATACAGGGGGCTCGCACTGAAGCTTTCTTT. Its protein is CATSGIQGARTEAFF.

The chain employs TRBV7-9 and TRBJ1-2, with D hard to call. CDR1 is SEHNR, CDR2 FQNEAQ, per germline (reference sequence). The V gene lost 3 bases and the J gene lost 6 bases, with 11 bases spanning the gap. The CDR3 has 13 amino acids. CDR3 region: CASSFPGTDGYTF. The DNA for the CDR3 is TGTGCCAGCAGCTTCCCAGGAACGGATGGCTACACCTTC.

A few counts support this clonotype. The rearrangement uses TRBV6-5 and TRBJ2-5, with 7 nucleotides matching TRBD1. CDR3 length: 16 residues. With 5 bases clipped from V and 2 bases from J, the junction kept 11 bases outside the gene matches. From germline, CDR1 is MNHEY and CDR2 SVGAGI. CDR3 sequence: CASSLLGQAPQETQYF. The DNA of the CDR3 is TGTGCCAGCAGTCTCCTTGGACAGGCCCCGCAAGAGACCCAGTACTTC.

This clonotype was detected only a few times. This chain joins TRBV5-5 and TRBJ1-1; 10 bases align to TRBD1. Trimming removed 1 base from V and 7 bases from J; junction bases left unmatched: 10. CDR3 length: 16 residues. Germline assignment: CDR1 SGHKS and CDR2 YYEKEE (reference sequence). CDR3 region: CASSLLPSGTGDEAFF. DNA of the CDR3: TGTGCCAGCAGCTTGCTACCTTCCGGGACAGGGGATGAAGCTTTCTTT.

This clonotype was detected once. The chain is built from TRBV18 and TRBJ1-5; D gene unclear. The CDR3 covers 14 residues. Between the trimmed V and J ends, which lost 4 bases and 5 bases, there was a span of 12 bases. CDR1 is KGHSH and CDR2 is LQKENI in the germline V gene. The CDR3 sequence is CASSRAGRDQPQHF. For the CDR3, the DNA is TGTGCCAGCTCACGGGCCGGGAGGGATCAGCCCCAGCATTTT.

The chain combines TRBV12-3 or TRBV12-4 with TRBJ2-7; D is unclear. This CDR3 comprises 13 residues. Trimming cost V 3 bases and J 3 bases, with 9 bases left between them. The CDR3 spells CASSFDGYYEQYF. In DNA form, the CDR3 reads TGTGCCAGCAGTTTCGACGGCTACTACGAGCAGTACTTC.

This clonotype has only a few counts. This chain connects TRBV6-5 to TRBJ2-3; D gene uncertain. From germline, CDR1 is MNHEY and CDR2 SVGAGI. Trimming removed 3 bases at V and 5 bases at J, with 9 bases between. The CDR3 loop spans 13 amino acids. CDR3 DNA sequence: TGTGCCAGCAGTTATTTCCTGGGAGATACGCAGTATTTT. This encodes CASSYFLGDTQYF.

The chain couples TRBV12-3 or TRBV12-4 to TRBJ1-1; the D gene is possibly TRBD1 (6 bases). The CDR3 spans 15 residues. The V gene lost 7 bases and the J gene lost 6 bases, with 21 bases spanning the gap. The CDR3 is CASTLKGGGVAEAFF. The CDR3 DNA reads TGTGCCAGCACCTTAAAGGGAGGGGGAGTTGCTGAAGCTTTCTTT.

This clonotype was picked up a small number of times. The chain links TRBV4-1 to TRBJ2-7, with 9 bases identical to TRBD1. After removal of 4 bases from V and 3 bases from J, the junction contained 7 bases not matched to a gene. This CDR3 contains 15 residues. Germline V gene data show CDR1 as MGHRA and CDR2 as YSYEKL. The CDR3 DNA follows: TGCGCCAGCAGCCGAACGGACAGGGGTTTCTACGAGCAGTACTTC. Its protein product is CASSRTDRGFYEQYF.

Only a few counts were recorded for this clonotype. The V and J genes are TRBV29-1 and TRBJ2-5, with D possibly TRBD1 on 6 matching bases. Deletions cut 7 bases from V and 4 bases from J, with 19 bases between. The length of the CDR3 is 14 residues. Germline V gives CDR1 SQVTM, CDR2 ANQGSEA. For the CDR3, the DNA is TGCAGCGCCCTGAAACAGGGTTGGGCAGAGACCCAGTACTTC. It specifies CSALKQGWAETQYF. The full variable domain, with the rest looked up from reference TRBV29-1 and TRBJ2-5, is SAVISQKPSRDICQRGTSLTIQCQVDSQVTMMFWYRQQPGQSLTLIATANQGSEATYESGFVIDKFPISRPNLTFSTLTVSNMSPEDSSIYLCSALKQGWAETQYFGPGTRLLVL.

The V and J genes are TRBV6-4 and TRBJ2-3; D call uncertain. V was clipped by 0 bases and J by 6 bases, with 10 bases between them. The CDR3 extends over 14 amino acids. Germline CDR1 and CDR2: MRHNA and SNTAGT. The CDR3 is CASSDSPTTDTQYF. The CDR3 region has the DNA TGTGCCAGCAGTGACTCGCCAACGACGGATACGCAGTATTTT.

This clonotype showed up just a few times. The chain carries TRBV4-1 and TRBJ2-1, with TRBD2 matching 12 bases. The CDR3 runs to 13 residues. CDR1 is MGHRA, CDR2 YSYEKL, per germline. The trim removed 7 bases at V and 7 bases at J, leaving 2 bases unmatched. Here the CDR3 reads CASTLAGGNEQFF. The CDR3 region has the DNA TGCGCCAGCACCCTAGCGGGGGGGAATGAGCAGTTCTTC.

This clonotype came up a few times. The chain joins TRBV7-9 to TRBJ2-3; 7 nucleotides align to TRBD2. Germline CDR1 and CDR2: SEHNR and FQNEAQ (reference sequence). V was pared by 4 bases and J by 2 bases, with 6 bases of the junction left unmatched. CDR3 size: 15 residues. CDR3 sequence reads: CASSSGGTITDTQYF. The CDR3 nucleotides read TGTGCCAGCAGCTCGGGGGGTACTATCACAGATACGCAGTATTTT.

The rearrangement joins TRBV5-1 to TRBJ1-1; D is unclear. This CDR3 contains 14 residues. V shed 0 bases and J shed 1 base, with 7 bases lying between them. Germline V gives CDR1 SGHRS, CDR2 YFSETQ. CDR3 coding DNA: TGCGCCAGCAGCTTGGCGACGGCGAACACTGAAGCTTTCTTT. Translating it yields CASSLATANTEAFF.

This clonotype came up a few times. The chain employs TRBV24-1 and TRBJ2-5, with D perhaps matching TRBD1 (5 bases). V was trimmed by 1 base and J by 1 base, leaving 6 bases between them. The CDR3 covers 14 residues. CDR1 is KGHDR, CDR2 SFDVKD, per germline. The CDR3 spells CATSDFQGQETQYF. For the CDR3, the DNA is TGTGCCACCAGTGATTTCCAGGGCCAAGAGACCCAGTACTTC.

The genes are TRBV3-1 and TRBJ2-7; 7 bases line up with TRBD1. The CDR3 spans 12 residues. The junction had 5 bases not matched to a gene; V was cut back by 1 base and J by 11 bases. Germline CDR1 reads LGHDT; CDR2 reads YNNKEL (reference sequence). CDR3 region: CASSQGPGGEYF. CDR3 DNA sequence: TGTGCCAGCAGCCAAGGTCCAGGGGGAGAGTACTTC.

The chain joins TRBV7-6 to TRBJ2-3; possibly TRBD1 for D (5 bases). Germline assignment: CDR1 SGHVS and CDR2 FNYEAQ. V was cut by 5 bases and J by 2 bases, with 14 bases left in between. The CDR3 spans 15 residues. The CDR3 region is CASSNPGQDTDTQYF. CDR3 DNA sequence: TGTGCCAGCAGCAACCCAGGGCAAGACACAGATACGCAGTATTTT.

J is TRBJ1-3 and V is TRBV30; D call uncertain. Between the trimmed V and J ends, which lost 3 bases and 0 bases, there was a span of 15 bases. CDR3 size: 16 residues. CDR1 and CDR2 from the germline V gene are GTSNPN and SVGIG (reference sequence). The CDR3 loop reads CAWRTRDWSSGNTIYF. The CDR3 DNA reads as TGTGCCTGGAGGACGCGCGACTGGTCCTCTGGAAACACCATATATTTT. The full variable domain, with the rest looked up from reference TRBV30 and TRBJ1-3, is SQTIHQWPATLVQPVGSPLSLECTVEGTSNPNLYWYRQAAGRGLQLLFYSVGIGQISSEVPQNLSASRPQDRQFILSSKKLLLSDSGFYLCAWRTRDWSSGNTIYFGEGSWLTVV.

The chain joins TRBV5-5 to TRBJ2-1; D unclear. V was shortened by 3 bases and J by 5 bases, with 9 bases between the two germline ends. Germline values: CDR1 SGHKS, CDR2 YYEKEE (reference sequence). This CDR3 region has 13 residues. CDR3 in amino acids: CASSSDNHNEQFF. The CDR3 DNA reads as TGTGCCAGCAGCTCAGACAACCACAATGAGCAGTTCTTC.